The clone carrying this TCR beta chain is medium-sized by share. Its antigen is still unknown. This CDR3 spans 17 amino acids. Germline trimming cut 4 bases from V and 0 bases from J; bases unmatched to any gene: 9. Germline CDR1 reads MDHEN; CDR2 reads SYDVKM. The data stem from a study of OX40 agonist ivuxolimab in advanced cancers. Study-level background: Ivuxolimab, which is an agonistic anti-OX40 (CD134) antibody, was administered to the patients.

This table comes from immunoSEQ multiplex PCR, and its TCRdb copy is limited to in-frame clones, with some not included. The table has some 20,000 clones, around 88% seen once. Whole-study results and caveats: No determination was made of the antigen specificity of the expanded peripheral T cells. CD8+ T cells were the subset that, on average, had more expanded clones than CD4+.

This material consisted of CD4+ or CD8+ T cells sorted from blood, taken in a trial of the OX40 agonist ivuxolimab. The receptor's source is an adult with an advanced solid tumor such as melanoma, head and neck, liver or kidney cancer. J is TRBJ2-5 and V is TRBV28, with 9 bases lining up with TRBD2. CDR3 sequence (DNA): TGTGCCAGCAGTTCGTATAAACTAGCGGGCCACCAAGAGACCCAGTACTTC. This translates into CASSSYKLAGHQETQYF. The whole variable domain, remainder taken from reference TRBV28 and TRBJ2-5, is DVKVTQSSRYLVKRTGEKVFLECVQDMDHENMFWYRQDPGLGLRLIYFSYDVKMKEKGDIPEGYSVSREKKERFSLILESASTNQTSMYLCASSSYKLAGHQETQYFGPGTRLLVL.